Sequencing of this TCR beta chain was carried out in a study of T cells in Graves' hyperthyroidism and ophthalmopathy. As for this clonotype: At one end, the junction sequence differs from germline, possibly due to a read error.

The CDR3 contains 18 residues. Looked up from germline, CDR1 is SGHTA and CDR2 is FQGNSA. TCR beta CDR3 regions were amplified from RNA. The HTBI primer set served for first-round RT-PCR of the TCR CDR3. TCRdb used MiXCR to reprocess the multiplex PCR reads, holding one entry per CDR3 protein. The data contain around 760,000 distinct CDR3 sequences, roughly 32% of them singletons. The clonotype originates from a middle-aged woman with Graves' hyperthyroidism. Sequenced: blood. This chain uses TRBV7-2 with TRBJ2-7; D remains ambiguous. The CDR3 DNA sequence: TGCGCCAGCAGCCAAGATCCGCCCTTTGGCGGTAGCTCCTACGAGCAGTACTTC. Translation: CASSQDPPFGGSSYEQYF. The entire variable domain, with the rest obtained from reference TRBV7-2 and TRBJ2-7, is as follows: GAGVSQSPSNKVTEKGKDVELRCDPISGHTALYWYRQSLGQGLEFLIYFQGNSAPDKSGLPSDRFSAERTGGSVSTLTIQRTQQEDSAVYLCASSQDPPFGGSSYEQYFGPGTRLTVT.